Presented here are 2 T cell receptor beta chains from one specimen sequenced in a study of shared clonotypes between healthy human individuals. Some clones are missing from TCRdb's copy, which holds only in-frame ones; the method was immunoSEQ multiplex PCR. The sample includes over a million clones, about 80% of them seen just once. The sequencing input was memory CD4+ T cells sorted from blood. Sample subset: CD45RA-negative fraction. Every receptor here comes from a man between 18 and 35 years old in good health.

J is TRBJ1-5 and V is TRBV19; 7 bases line up with TRBD1. Losses at the gene ends were 8 bases for V and 4 bases for J; bases not matched to a gene: 5. This CDR3 contains 13 residues. Germline values: CDR1 LNHDA, CDR2 SQIVND (reference sequence). The DNA of the CDR3 is TGTGCCAGTGAGGACAGGCAAAATCAGCCCCAGCATTTT. Translating gives CASEDRQNQPQHF.

CDR3 bases: TGTGCCTGGAGTTACAAGGGATCCAATGAAAAACTGTTTTTT. This translates into CAWSYKGSNEKLFF. V is TRBV30 and J is TRBJ1-4; D is ambiguous. Deletions cut 2 bases from V and 5 bases from J, with 12 bases between. Germline CDR1 is GTSNPN and CDR2 is SVGIG (reference sequence). The CDR3 has 14 residues. Drawing the rest from reference TRBV30 and TRBJ1-4, the complete variable domain is SQTIHQWPATLVQPVGSPLSLECTVEGTSNPNLYWYRQAAGRGLQLLFYSVGIGQISSEVPQNLSASRPQDRQFILSSKKLLLSDSGFYLCAWSYKGSNEKLFFGSGTQLSVL.